The clone carrying this T cell receptor delta chain has only a few counts. The likely explanation is a read error, given a far larger clone one base away. This sample also contains other DNA sequences that code for the same CDR3. The data were obtained in a study of gamma-delta T cells after stem cell transplantation. TCRdb re-called the RT-PCR reads using CATT. Here the sample spans roughly 1,500 delta-chain clones, less than 2.5% being singletons. The clonotype originates from a human donor. It is not recorded whose cells these are; they may come from a transplant donor. Specimen: gamma-delta T cells.

This chain's CDR3 is CACDNAGGLLGDTDKLIF. The CDR3, as DNA: TGCGCCTGTGACAACGCCGGCGGATTACTGGGGGATACCGATAAACTCATCTTT. The chain joins TRDV2 to TRDJ1; 10 nucleotides agree with TRDD3. The CDR3 totals 18 residues. Germline-derived CDR1 and CDR2 are GEAIGNYY and EKD.